Listed below are T cell receptor beta chains from one sample, sequenced in a study of blood T cells in healthy people across ages. MiXCR, applied by TCRdb to the 5' RACE reads, yields one record per CDR3 protein. The table has some 730,000 distinct CDR3 sequences, 20% to 25% seen once. The sample consisted of blood. The receptor source for this set is a man between 65 and 80 years old in good health. Each CDR3 is given with its conserved first and last residue. A D gene is named only where the DNA matches it firmly. Part of the rows lack a size; the others show once, few, many or a class for expanded clones.

TRBV20-1,TRBJ1-1,.,.,TGCAGTGCTAGAGTAATTGCACAGAACACTGAAGCTTTCTTT,CSARVIAQNTEAFF
TRBV20-1,TRBJ1-4,.,TRBD1,TGCAGTGCCCAAAAGGGGGCGAACTTCCAGGGTACGAATGAAAAACTGTTTTTT,CSAQKGANFQGTNEKLFF
TRBV5-1,TRBJ1-1,.,.,TGCGCCAGCAGCTTGTTTGTGGGGGGAACGAACACTGAAGCTTTCTTT,CASSLFVGGTNTEAFF
TRBV12-5,TRBJ2-1,few,.,TGTGCTAGTGGTTTGGCCAGAAGCTCCTACAATGAGCAGTTCTTC,CASGLARSSYNEQFF
TRBV6-5,TRBJ1-4,few,.,TGTGCCAGCAGTTACTCGCCGCGACGAGGTGAAAAACTGTTTTTT,CASSYSPRRGEKLFF
TRBV7-9,TRBJ1-6,.,.,TGTGCCAGCAGCTTAACGAGCTCCTATAATTCACCCCTCCACTTT,CASSLTSSYNSPLHF
TRBV7-2,TRBJ1-1,few,.,TGTGCCAGCAGCTTAGTTGGAGTAGTGGACACTGAAGCTTTCTTT,CASSLVGVVDTEAFF
TRBV18,TRBJ2-5,.,TRBD2,TGTGCCAGCTCACCGGCGGGACTACAAGAGACCCAGTACTTC,CASSPAGLQETQYF
TRBV7-2,TRBJ2-7,.,.,TGTGCCAGCAGCTTAAACGGGGTCGGGAGCTACGAGCAGTACTTC,CASSLNGVGSYEQYF
TRBV20-1,TRBJ2-1,.,.,TGCAGTGCGAAGGGCGGGGTAACCCACAATGAGCAGTTCTTC,CSAKGGVTHNEQFF
TRBV24-1,TRBJ1-4,.,TRBD1,TGTGCCACCAGTGATTCCCCGGGACAGGCCTACTCAACTAATGAAAAACTGTTTTTT,CATSDSPGQAYSTNEKLFF
TRBV18,TRBJ2-7,many,TRBD1,TGTGCCAGCTCAAGTACAGGGGCGTACGAGCAGTACTTC,CASSSTGAYEQYF
TRBV29-1,TRBJ2-1,.,TRBD2,TGCAGCGTTGATATACTAGCGGGAGGCAATGAGCAGTTCTTC,CSVDILAGGNEQFF
TRBV14,TRBJ2-7,.,TRBD2,TGTGCCAGCAGCAATCCGGGACTAGCGGGGGGTGTCTCCTACGAGCAGTACTTC,CASSNPGLAGGVSYEQYF
TRBV27,TRBJ2-5,.,TRBD1,TGTGCCGGCAGTTTATTTGGGACAGGGGAGTTTTGGACCCAGTACTTC,CAGSLFGTGEFWTQYF
TRBV7-3,TRBJ2-1,few,TRBD2,TGTGCCAGCAGCTTAGAGGGTAAACCAGCGGGAGACAACTCGTTCTTC,CASSLEGKPAGDNSFF
TRBV20-1,TRBJ1-5,few,.,TGCAGTGCTAGTCGGGGGGGCGGCTATCAGCCCCAGCATTTT,CSASRGGGYQPQHF
TRBV12-5,TRBJ2-1,few,.,TGTGCTAGTGGTCCCCTGGAGGGCGCCCTTATCCATGAGCAGTTCTTC,CASGPLEGALIHEQFF
TRBV4-2,TRBJ2-1,.,.,TGTGCCAGCAGCCAAGCGGAGGGAAGGGAGTACAATGAGCAGTTCTTC,CASSQAEGREYNEQFF
TRBV7-3,TRBJ2-2,many,TRBD2,TGTGCCAGCAGCTTACGCTTTGGTGGAGCGGGAGGGCCAGACACCGGGGAGCTGTTTTTT,CASSLRFGGAGGPDTGELFF
TRBV6-6,TRBJ2-4,.,TRBD1,TGTGCCAGCAGTATTCAAGGACAGGGGTCCCACATTCAGTACTTC,CASSIQGQGSHIQYF
TRBV6-5,TRBJ1-4,.,.,TGTGCCAGCAGTTACGAGGGCGGAGGGGAAAAACTGTTTTTT,CASSYEGGGEKLFF
TRBV29-1,TRBJ2-2,few,.,TGCAGCGTTGGGTTTACCACGAACACCGGGGAGCTGTTTTTT,CSVGFTTNTGELFF
TRBV7-2,TRBJ1-4,.,TRBD1,TGTGCCAGCAGCCCCCGGACAGGGGGCGACGAAGAACTGTTTTTT,CASSPRTGGDEELFF
TRBV5-1,TRBJ1-1,few,.,TGCGCCAGCAGCTTGAACGGTGGGGCGAACACTGAAGCTTTCTTT,CASSLNGGANTEAFF
TRBV25-1,TRBJ2-3,.,.,TGTGCCAGCAGTGAATATGGCAGGAGCACAGATACGCAGTGTTTT,CASSEYGRSTDTQCF
TRBV4-1,TRBJ2-2,.,TRBD1,TGCGCCAGCAGCCACACAGACAGGGAGCCGAAAGGGGAGCTGTTTTTT,CASSHTDREPKGELFF
TRBV7-2,TRBJ1-5,few,.,TGTGCCAGCAGCTTGGATCCAGGGAATCAGCCCCAGCATTTT,CASSLDPGNQPQHF
TRBV7-2,TRBJ2-4,.,TRBD1,TGTGCCAGCAGCCTAGGACAGGGGAGAGAAAACATTCAGTACTTC,CASSLGQGRENIQYF
TRBV6-6,TRBJ2-5,.,.,TGTGCCAGCAGTTACGGTGGGGGGACTTCCGTTGCGGAGACCCAGTACTTC,CASSYGGGTSVAETQYF
TRBV29-1,TRBJ1-4,few,TRBD1,TGCAGCGTTGGATCCCAGGGGGCGTCGGAAAAACTGTTTTTT,CSVGSQGASEKLFF
TRBV7-8,TRBJ1-5,.,.,TGTGCCAGCAGCGCCACAGGGATGTTGGGGAATCAGCCCCAGCATTTT,CASSATGMLGNQPQHF
TRBV20-1,TRBJ2-1,.,TRBD2,TGCAGTGCTAGTGCTCTAGCGGGGGTCTACAATGAGCAGTTCTTC,CSASALAGVYNEQFF
TRBV12-3/TRBV12-4,TRBJ2-5,.,.,TGTGCCAGCAGTTTTCACGGCGGGGAACTTGAGACCCAGTACTTC,CASSFHGGELETQYF
TRBV12-3/TRBV12-4,TRBJ2-5,.,.,TGTGCCAGCAGTCAAGCTCAGGGGGGAGAGACCCAGTACTTC,CASSQAQGGETQYF
TRBV7-2,TRBJ2-2,.,TRBD1,TGTGCCAGCAGCCCGTCCCGGGACAGAGGCGCCGGGGAGCTGTTTTTT,CASSPSRDRGAGELFF
TRBV20-1,TRBJ1-2,.,TRBD1,TGCAGTGCCGTCAACAGGGGAAACTATGGCTACACCTTC,CSAVNRGNYGYTF
TRBV7-9,TRBJ1-1,.,.,TGTGCCAGCAGCCCCCCGTACGGAAACACTGAAGCTTTCTTT,CASSPPYGNTEAFF
TRBV6-6,TRBJ2-5,.,.,TGTGCCAGCAATAACCAGGATCAAGAGACCCAGTACTTC,CASNNQDQETQYF
TRBV2,TRBJ2-7,.,.,TGTGCCAGCACCAGGGGCCGGACGGGGGAGCAGTACTTC,CASTRGRTGEQYF
TRBV12-3/TRBV12-4,TRBJ2-3,few,.,TGTGCCAGCAGTTTAACAGGGACGTTAGATACGCAGTATTTT,CASSLTGTLDTQYF
TRBV20-1,TRBJ2-5,few,.,TGCAGTGCTAGAGTTAGTAGCCTCGCCGAGACCCAGTACTTC,CSARVSSLAETQYF
TRBV14,TRBJ2-5,few,.,TGTGCCAGCAGCCAAAACTGGGGGCGAGAGACCCAGTACTTC,CASSQNWGRETQYF